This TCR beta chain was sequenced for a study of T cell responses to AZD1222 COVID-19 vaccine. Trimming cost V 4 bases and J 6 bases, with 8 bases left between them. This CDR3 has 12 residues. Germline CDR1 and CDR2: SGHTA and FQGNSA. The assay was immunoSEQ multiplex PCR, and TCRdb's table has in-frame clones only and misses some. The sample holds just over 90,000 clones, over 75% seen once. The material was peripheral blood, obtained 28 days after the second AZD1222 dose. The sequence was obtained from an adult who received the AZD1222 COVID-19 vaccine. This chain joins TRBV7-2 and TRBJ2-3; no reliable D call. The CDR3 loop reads CASSSFRDTQYF. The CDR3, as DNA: TGTGCCAGCAGCTCGTTTCGGGATACGCAGTATTTT.